This record concerns one T cell receptor beta chain sequence. As yet, its antigen is unknown. V was clipped by 8 bases and J by 3 bases, with 19 bases between them. Germline V gene data show CDR1 as MDHEN and CDR2 as SYDVKM. The CDR3 spans 15 residues. This sample was taken from a study of cytomegalovirus exposure and HLA in healthy donors. Findings and limits, study-wide: For TCR beta chains, V- and J-gene trimming was later linked to a missense DCLRE1C variant. Researchers catalogued roughly 150 TCR beta chains as cytomegalovirus-associated. A prior analysis recorded that most TCR beta V segments were productive about 87% or about 30% of the time.

Primers included in the PCR were 60 Vbeta and 13 Jbeta primers. The table came from immunoSEQ multiplex PCR; TCRdb's copy has only in-frame clones and leaves some out. This table has over 150,000 clones, 80% to 90% appearing once. V usage is TRBV28 and J usage is TRBJ2-5, with D perhaps matching TRBD1 (5 bases). Source material: PBMCs. This receptor was obtained from a man in his fifties or sixties in good health and CMV-seropositive. CDR3 in amino acids: CASPFIHQGKETQYF. The DNA of the CDR3 is TGTGCCAGCCCATTCATCCATCAGGGAAAAGAGACCCAGTACTTC.